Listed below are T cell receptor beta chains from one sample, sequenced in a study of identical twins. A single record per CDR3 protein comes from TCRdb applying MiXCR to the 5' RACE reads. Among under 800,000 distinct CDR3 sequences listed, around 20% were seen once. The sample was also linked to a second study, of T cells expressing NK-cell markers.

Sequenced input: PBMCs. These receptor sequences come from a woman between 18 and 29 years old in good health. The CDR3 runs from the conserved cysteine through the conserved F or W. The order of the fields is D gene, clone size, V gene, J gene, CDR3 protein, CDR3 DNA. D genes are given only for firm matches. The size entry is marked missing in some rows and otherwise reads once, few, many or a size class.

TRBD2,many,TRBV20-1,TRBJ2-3,CSAKPLAGAGTDTQYF,TGCAGTGCCAAGCCACTAGCGGGAGCGGGGACAGATACGCAGTATTTT
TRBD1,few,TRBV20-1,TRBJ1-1,CSAREQQGAGEAFF,TGCAGTGCTAGAGAACAACAGGGGGCCGGTGAAGCTTTCTTT
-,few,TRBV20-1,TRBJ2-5,CSASGGLRRETQYF,TGCAGTGCTAGCGGAGGACTCCGGCGGGAGACCCAGTACTTC
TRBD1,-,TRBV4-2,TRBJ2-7,CASSQGTGEAHEQYF,TGTGCCAGCAGCCAAGGGACAGGGGAGGCCCACGAGCAGTACTTC
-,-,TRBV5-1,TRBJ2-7,CASSFPPGLPFYEQYF,TGCGCCAGCAGCTTTCCTCCGGGACTGCCTTTTTACGAGCAGTACTTC
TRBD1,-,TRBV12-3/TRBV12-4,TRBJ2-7,CASRSDRVKTYF,TGTGCCAGCAGATCAGACAGGGTGAAGACGTACTTC
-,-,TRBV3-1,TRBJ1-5,CASSQDGGKGQPQHF,TGTGCCAGCAGCCAAGATGGCGGTAAGGGTCAGCCCCAGCATTTT
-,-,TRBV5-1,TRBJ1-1,CASSSSEGPAFF,TGCGCCAGCAGCTCGTCTGAGGGCCCGGCTTTCTTT
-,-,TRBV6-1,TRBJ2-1,CASSRRDRGGEQFF,TGTGCCAGCAGTAGACGGGACCGGGGAGGTGAGCAGTTCTTC
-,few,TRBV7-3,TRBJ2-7,CASSQGGGSSYEQYF,TGTGCCAGCAGCCAAGGAGGGGGGAGCTCCTACGAGCAGTACTTC
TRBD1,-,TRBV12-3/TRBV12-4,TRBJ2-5,CASKLTGGEETQYF,TGTGCCAGCAAATTGACAGGGGGCGAAGAGACCCAGTACTTC
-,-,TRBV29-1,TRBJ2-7,CSVAVPNSYEQYF,TGCAGCGTTGCGGTGCCAAACTCCTACGAGCAGTACTTC
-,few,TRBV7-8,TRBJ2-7,CASSFQGIAYEQYF,TGTGCCAGCAGCTTCCAGGGGATAGCCTACGAGCAGTACTTC
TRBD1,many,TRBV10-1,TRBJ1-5,CASGTGVQPQHF,TGCGCCAGCGGGACAGGGGTTCAGCCCCAGCATTTT
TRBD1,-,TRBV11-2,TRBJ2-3,CASSLRPGQTTGADTQYF,TGTGCCAGCAGCCTACGGCCGGGACAGACAACGGGTGCAGATACGCAGTATTTT
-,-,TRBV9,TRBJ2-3,CASSALTDTQYF,TGTGCCAGCAGCGCTCTCACAGATACGCAGTATTTT
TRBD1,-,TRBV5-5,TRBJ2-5,CASSSQGAQETQYF,TGTGCCAGCAGCTCACAGGGGGCCCAAGAGACCCAGTACTTC
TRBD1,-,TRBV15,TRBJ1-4,CATSLQGNGEKLFF,TGTGCCACCAGCTTACAGGGGAATGGTGAAAAACTGTTTTTT
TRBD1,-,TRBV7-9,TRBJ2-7,CASSPPRGTGDYEQYF,TGTGCCAGCAGCCCACCGAGAGGGACAGGGGACTACGAGCAGTACTTC
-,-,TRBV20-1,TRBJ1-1,CSARATLVEAFF,TGCAGTGCTAGAGCCACACTTGTTGAAGCTTTCTTT
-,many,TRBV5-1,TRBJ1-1,CASSSGMNTEAFF,TGTGCCAGCAGCAGCGGGATGAACACTGAAGCTTTCTTT
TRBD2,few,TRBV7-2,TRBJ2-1,CASRLRLAGVGNEQFF,TGTGCCAGCAGATTACGTCTAGCGGGGGTAGGTAATGAGCAGTTCTTC
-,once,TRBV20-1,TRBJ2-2,CSARDPINTGELFF,TGCAGTGCTAGAGATCCCATCAACACCGGGGAGCTGTTTTTT
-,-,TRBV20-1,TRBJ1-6,CSAGSGVVENSPLHF,TGCAGTGCCGGTTCAGGGGTAGTGGAGAATTCACCCCTCCACTTT
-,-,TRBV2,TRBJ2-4,CASSVGRENIQYF,TGTGCCAGCAGTGTCGGCAGGGAAAACATTCAGTACTTC
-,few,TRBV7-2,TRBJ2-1,CASSRRGAAYNEQFF,TGTGCCAGCAGCCGCCGGGGAGCTGCCTACAATGAGCAGTTCTTC
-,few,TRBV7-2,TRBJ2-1,CASTLFREAYNEQFF,TGTGCCAGCACCCTCTTCCGGGAAGCCTACAATGAGCAGTTCTTC
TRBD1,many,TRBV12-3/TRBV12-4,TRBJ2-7,CASSPTGVGVYEQYF,TGTGCCAGCAGTCCCACAGGGGTCGGCGTCTACGAGCAGTACTTC
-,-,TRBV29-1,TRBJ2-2,CSVRSPDRTGELFF,TGCAGCGTGCGCTCCCCCGACAGGACCGGGGAGCTGTTTTTT
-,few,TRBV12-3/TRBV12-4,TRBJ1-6,CASSLTITSYNSPLHF,TGTGCCAGCAGTTTGACAATCACTTCCTATAATTCACCCCTCCACTTT
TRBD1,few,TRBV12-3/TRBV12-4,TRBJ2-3,CASCARGYDTQYF,TGTGCCAGCTGTGCCAGGGGGTATGATACGCAGTATTTT
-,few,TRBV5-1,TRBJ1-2,CASSPLDYGYTF,TGCGCCAGCAGTCCCCTAGACTATGGCTACACCTTC
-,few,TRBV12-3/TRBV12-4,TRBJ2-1,CASRLEVDEQFF,TGTGCCAGCCGTCTAGAGGTCGATGAGCAGTTCTTC
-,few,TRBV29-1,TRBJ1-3,CSVAWGSGNTIYF,TGCAGCGTTGCATGGGGTTCTGGAAACACCATATATTTT
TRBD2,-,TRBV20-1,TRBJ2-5,CSGKLAGVETQYF,TGCAGTGGAAAACTAGCGGGGGTAGAGACCCAGTACTTC
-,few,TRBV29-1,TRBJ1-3,CSVERGSGNTIYF,TGCAGCGTTGAAAGGGGGTCTGGAAACACCATATATTTT
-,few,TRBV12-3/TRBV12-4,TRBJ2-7,CASSLVFIGDYEQYF,TGTGCCAGCAGTTTAGTTTTTATAGGAGACTACGAGCAGTACTTC
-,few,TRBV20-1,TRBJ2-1,CSAPDPRDPGYNEQFF,TGCAGTGCCCCTGATCCACGGGACCCCGGTTACAATGAGCAGTTCTTC
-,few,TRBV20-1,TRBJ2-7,CSATGRAMYEQYF,TGCAGTGCCACGGGACGGGCGATGTACGAGCAGTACTTC
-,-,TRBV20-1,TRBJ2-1,CSARDPVGGDPYNEQFF,TGCAGTGCTAGAGATCCTGTTGGAGGGGATCCCTACAATGAGCAGTTCTTC
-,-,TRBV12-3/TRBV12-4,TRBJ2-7,CASSNRVSYEQYF,TGTGCCAGCAGTAACCGGGTGTCCTACGAGCAGTACTTC
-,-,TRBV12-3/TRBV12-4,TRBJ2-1,CASSLVGVNEQFF,TGTGCCAGCAGTTTGGTTGGCGTCAATGAGCAGTTCTTC
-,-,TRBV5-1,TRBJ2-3,CASSSTIAADTQYF,TGCGCCAGCAGCTCGACTATTGCCGCAGATACGCAGTATTTT
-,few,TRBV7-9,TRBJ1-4,CASSLWAWRDEKLFF,TGTGCCAGCAGCCTTTGGGCCTGGCGGGATGAAAAACTGTTTTTT
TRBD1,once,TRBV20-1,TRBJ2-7,CSARPGQAHEQYF,TGCAGTGCTAGACCGGGACAGGCGCACGAGCAGTACTTC